Presented here are 11 T cell receptor beta chains from one specimen sequenced in a study of OX40 agonist ivuxolimab in advanced cancers. Only in-frame clones appear in the TCRdb table, and some are missing; sequencing was by immunoSEQ multiplex PCR. The sample lists about 60,000 clones, around 87% occurring once. The specimen was CD4+ or CD8+ T cells sorted from blood, collected in a trial of the OX40 agonist ivuxolimab. The receptors stem from an adult with an advanced solid tumor such as melanoma, head and neck, liver or kidney cancer.

This chain connects TRBV15 to TRBJ2-3; D is undetermined. Trimming removed 2 bases from V and 8 bases from J, with 8 bases in between. Looked up from germline, CDR1 is LNHNV and CDR2 is YYDKDF (reference sequence). The CDR3 is 12 amino acids. In nucleotides, the CDR3 is TGTGCCACCAGCAGACCTCCCAGTACGCAGTATTTT. As protein: CATSRPPSTQYF. Together with reference TRBV15 and TRBJ2-3, the CDR3 gives the full variable domain: DAMVIQNPRYQVTQFGKPVTLSCSQTLNHNVMYWYQQKSSQAPKLLFHYYDKDFNNEADTPDNFQSRRPNTSFCFLDIRSPGLGDTAMYLCATSRPPSTQYFGPGTRLTVL.

V usage is TRBV2 and J usage is TRBJ2-7; possible D gene TRBD1, 6 bases. The CDR3 is made up of 14 amino acids. V was cut by 10 bases and J by 0 bases, with 16 bases left in between. Germline CDR1 reads SNHLY; CDR2 reads FYNNEI. This CDR3 is CATITGTNSYEQYF. The CDR3 DNA sequence: TGTGCCACAATTACCGGGACAAACTCCTACGAGCAGTACTTC.

The CDR3 sequence is CASSLEVRPSGNTIYF. The CDR3 region has the DNA TGTGCCAGCAGCTTAGAGGTCCGGCCTTCTGGAAACACCATATATTTT. The chain employs TRBV7-6 and TRBJ1-3; D remains unclear. Germline assignment: CDR1 SGHVS and CDR2 FNYEAQ. The CDR3 has 16 residues. The V end lost 1 base, the J end lost 1 base, and 11 bases lay between the germline ends.

This rearrangement joins TRBV9 to TRBJ2-3; weak D call: TRBD1 (5 bases). V shed 0 bases and J shed 2 bases, with 13 bases lying between them. The CDR3 length is 16 residues. Germline CDR1 SGDLS, CDR2 YYNGEE. The CDR3 region has the DNA TGTGCCAGCAGCGTAGTGGACGACAGAGCCACAGATACGCAGTATTTT. Translating gives CASSVVDDRATDTQYF. The full variable domain, with the rest looked up from reference TRBV9 and TRBJ2-3, is DSGVTQTPKHLITATGQRVTLRCSPRSGDLSVYWYQQSLDQGLQFLIQYYNGEERAKGNILERFSAQQFPDLHSELNLSSLELGDSALYFCASSVVDDRATDTQYFGPGTRLTVL.

This rearrangement joins TRBV9 to TRBJ2-1; TRBD1 matches at 7 bases. Germline V CDR1 and CDR2: SGDLS, YYNGEE. The V gene end was trimmed by 3 bases and the J gene end by 4 bases; junction bases not matched to a gene: 19. CDR3 length: 19 amino acids. The CDR3: CASSESTLRPPGQYNEQFF. The CDR3 bases are TGTGCCAGCAGCGAATCAACCCTCCGTCCCCCGGGACAGTACAATGAGCAGTTCTTC. Combining the CDR3 with reference TRBV9 and TRBJ2-1 gives the whole variable domain DSGVTQTPKHLITATGQRVTLRCSPRSGDLSVYWYQQSLDQGLQFLIQYYNGEERAKGNILERFSAQQFPDLHSELNLSSLELGDSALYFCASSESTLRPPGQYNEQFFGPGTRLTVL.

The rearrangement joins TRBV19 to TRBJ1-5; maybe TRBD1 (6 bases). Germline V CDR1 and CDR2: LNHDA, SQIVND (reference sequence). The V gene lost 3 bases and the J gene lost 5 bases, with 14 bases spanning the gap. The CDR3 is 15 residues long. DNA for the CDR3: TGTGCCAGTAGTATGGATGGGGGGCGTTATCAGCCCCAGCATTTT. This sequence encodes CASSMDGGRYQPQHF.

This clone appeared once. V is TRBV30 and J is TRBJ2-7; 8 nucleotides agree with TRBD1. The CDR3 consists of 14 residues. In germline, CDR1 is GTSNPN, CDR2 SVGIG (reference sequence). V shed 2 bases, J shed 3 bases, and the junction held 6 bases outside the gene matches. The CDR3: CAWSMGTGVYEQYF. The CDR3 bases are TGTGCCTGGAGTATGGGGACAGGAGTCTACGAGCAGTACTTC.

The rearrangement joins TRBV27 to TRBJ2-5, with TRBD1 identical over 7 bases. The J call is uncertain, as TRBJ2-7 better fits the DNA end. The CDR3 consists of 15 residues. From germline, CDR1 is MNHEY and CDR2 SMNVEV (reference sequence). The CDR3 region has the DNA TGTGCCAGCAGTTTAGTCCGGACAGGAGGCAACGAGCAGTACTTC. Its protein is CASSLVRTGGNEQYF.

The genes are TRBV6-1 and TRBJ2-1; D not certain. The germline CDR1 and CDR2 sequences are MNHNS and SASEGT. The CDR3 sequence is 15 residues long. Trimming pared 1 base from V and 8 bases from J, leaving 15 bases between. The chain's CDR3 is CASSEDTIARDEQFF. The CDR3, as DNA: TGTGCCAGCAGTGAAGATACTATTGCTAGGGATGAGCAGTTCTTC.

V and J are TRBV6-6 and TRBJ2-7; 7 nucleotides align to TRBD2. Per germline, CDR1 MNHNY and CDR2 SVGAGI (reference sequence). J was trimmed by 2 bases and V by 5 bases; bases with no gene match: 6. The CDR3 is 14 amino acids. The CDR3 loop reads CASSTTSPTYEQYF. Here the CDR3 DNA reads TGTGCCAGCAGTACGACTAGCCCAACCTACGAGCAGTACTTC.

The chain carries TRBV23-1 and TRBJ2-7; D uncertain. TRBV23-1 is an ORF, with its function uncertain. V lost 7 bases to trimming and J lost 1 base, with 17 bases between them. CDR3 length: 15 residues. The CDR3 here is CASIQDGVSSYEQYF. CDR3 nucleotides: TGCGCCAGCATCCAGGATGGGGTAAGTTCCTACGAGCAGTACTTC.